Below are 3 T cell receptor beta chains sequenced from a single sample in a study of PD-1 blockade in classical Hodgkin lymphoma. Data came from immunoSEQ multiplex PCR; TCRdb stores just in-frame clones and leaves some out. The table records 20,000 to 25,000 clones, 70% to 85% of them present only once. The time point is: cycle 4 day 1 (C4D1), after about 6 weeks of nivolumab. Each of the patients experienced relapse following autologous stem cell transplantation, and their brentuximab vedotin exposure differed. Here the sequenced sample was peripheral blood mononuclear cells (PBMCs), taken before the fourth cycle of nivolumab. The receptors derive from a human donor with classical Hodgkin lymphoma.

This chain connects TRBV6-1 to TRBJ1-1; 7 nucleotides align to TRBD1. J lost 0 bases, V lost 7 bases, and 8 bases had no gene match. Germline V gene data show CDR1 as MNHNS and CDR2 as SASEGT. The CDR3 is 15 amino acids. CDR3 protein: CASKPDRDLNTEAFF. For the CDR3, the DNA is TGTGCCAGCAAACCTGACAGGGACCTGAACACTGAAGCTTTCTTT.

This clone showed up just once. The chain has TRBV28 and TRBJ1-1; tentatively, D is TRBD1 (6 bases). CDR3 length equals 15 residues. Germline V gene data show CDR1 as MDHEN and CDR2 as SYDVKM. Trimming left V 6 bases short and J 3 bases short, with 17 bases between. The CDR3 loop is CASRRAGAKDTEAFF. CDR3 nucleotides: TGTGCCAGCAGGCGCGCAGGGGCCAAGGACACTGAAGCTTTCTTT. Full variable domain (missing parts from reference TRBV28 and TRBJ1-1): DVKVTQSSRYLVKRTGEKVFLECVQDMDHENMFWYRQDPGLGLRLIYFSYDVKMKEKGDIPEGYSVSREKKERFSLILESASTNQTSMYLCASRRAGAKDTEAFFGQGTRLTVV.

The V gene is TRBV6-1, the J gene TRBJ2-7; D could derive from TRBD1 or TRBD2 (5 bases each). With 4 bases removed from V and 1 base from J, the gap between germline ends came to 14 bases. CDR1 and CDR2 (germline): MNHNS, SASEGT. The CDR3 loop spans 15 amino acids. Here the CDR3 DNA reads TGTGCCAGCAGTGCCGAGACCTGGGGGTCCTACGAGCAGTACTTC. Its translation: CASSAETWGSYEQYF.